The TCR beta chain under discussion was sequenced for a study of beta chain features in type 1 diabetes (dated by TCRdb to between 2017 and 2018). Study-wide context: Mean age, gender distribution, total cell number and subset yield were not different between patients and healthy donors. Across all samples, 107,917,701 sorted cells were examined, and cell number per subset correlated strongly with RNA yield. The study compared TCRB repertoires of sorted circulating CD4+ T cell subsets between recently diagnosed type 1 diabetes patients and matched healthy donors. Regulatory and stem cell-like memory subsets were obtained from only 8 patients and roughly eight healthy donors, while naive and central memory subsets were obtained from all 30 or so donors.

Each donor gave one peripheral blood draw, approximately 100 mL on average, collected into heparinised tubes. Naive, central memory, regulatory and stem cell-like memory CD4+ T cells were sorted on a BD FACSAria II using a panel including CD45RO, CCR7, CD25, CD127, CD95 and CD27. All sorted populations exceeded 95% purity. PBMCs were isolated immediately by Lymphoprep density gradient centrifugation and stained directly without culture. So that batch effects would be minimized, each experiment stained and sorted samples in pairs, pairing one healthy donor with one patient. V was cut back by 2 bases and J by 5 bases, leaving a gap of 15 bases between them. The germline V gene supplies CDR1 SNHLY and CDR2 FYNNEI. Including the terminal cysteine and phenylalanine, the CDR3 comprises 15 residues. Only the CDR3 DNA stays, 45 bases, in frame from base 1. The entire amount of isolated RNA was reverse transcribed using the High Capacity cDNA Reverse Transcription Kit, so the sequenced TCRB transcripts were expressed ones. Naive, central memory and regulatory T cell samples underwent deep immunoSEQ sequencing, averaging about 3.57 million total reads per sample. After sorted cells were lysed in RLT buffer, RNA was extracted with DNase-treated RNeasy Micro or Mini kits, with the choice depending on cell number. Each cell subset was processed separately to prevent cross-contamination, with patient and healthy donor samples processed together. The immunoSEQ multiplex PCR was used to amplify TCRB sequences from cDNA, generating 87-bp fragments that spanned the CDR3 region. The amplicons were sequenced using the Illumina HiSeq platform. On the study's bioinformatics: Synthetic template baselines were used to correct PCR bias computationally, reads within Hamming distance 2 were collapsed together, and singletons that could not be merged were discarded. Reads were aligned against IMGT to assign V, D and J genes, CDR3 length and insertions or deletions at six rearrangement sites. Within each subset, clonotype counts were normalized to the number of sorted cells before true diversity and Gini coefficients were calculated with the tcR R package. The overlap coefficient, calculated on TCRB nucleotide sequences, was used to quantify repertoire sharing. TCRdb took this table from immuneACCESS and kept in-frame rearrangements with V and J called. Such tables lack part of the clones; where checked against another copy, unresolved V genes explain under half of the gap, and the rest is unexplained. The D gene and trimming were derived from the DNA, and the V and J assignments and clone size from that table. The sample table shows about 370,000 clones, and around 9.6% are seen once. Clones ranked in the top ten supply 0.55% to 0.75% of the sample.

What the work shows at the level of the full study, not this receptor alone: Because cDNA rather than genomic DNA was sequenced, highly expressing activated cells could have been over-represented, although no difference in activation and CD3 levels was found between groups. Naive, central memory and regulatory TCRB repertoires appeared to be more similar among patients than among healthy donors. At VDJ recombination sites, type 1 diabetes patients had fewer insertions and more deleted nucleotides, which implies abnormalities in thymic rearrangement. Only small numbers of individuals were included in the HLA sub-analyses, which left unresolved whether HLA type had any influence on TCRB rearrangement. PCR may preferentially amplify shorter templates, but because patient and control samples were amplified and corrected together, any resulting skew would affect both groups equally. A moderate but significant shortening of TCRB CDR3 length was observed in type 1 diabetes patients in all four CD4+ subsets.

Worth noting for this clone: It lacks a known antigen. Within one base of it there is no much larger clone, and no base qualities were kept.

Material: central memory CD4+ T cells from blood. This TCR was sampled from a man under 40 with type 1 diabetes. The chain uses TRBV2 and TRBJ1-1; possibly the D gene is TRBD1, per 5 matching bases. The DNA reads TGTGCCAGCAGTGAAAGGGTGGGGACGCGGACTGAAGCTTTCTTT. This is translated as CASSERVGTRTEAFF.